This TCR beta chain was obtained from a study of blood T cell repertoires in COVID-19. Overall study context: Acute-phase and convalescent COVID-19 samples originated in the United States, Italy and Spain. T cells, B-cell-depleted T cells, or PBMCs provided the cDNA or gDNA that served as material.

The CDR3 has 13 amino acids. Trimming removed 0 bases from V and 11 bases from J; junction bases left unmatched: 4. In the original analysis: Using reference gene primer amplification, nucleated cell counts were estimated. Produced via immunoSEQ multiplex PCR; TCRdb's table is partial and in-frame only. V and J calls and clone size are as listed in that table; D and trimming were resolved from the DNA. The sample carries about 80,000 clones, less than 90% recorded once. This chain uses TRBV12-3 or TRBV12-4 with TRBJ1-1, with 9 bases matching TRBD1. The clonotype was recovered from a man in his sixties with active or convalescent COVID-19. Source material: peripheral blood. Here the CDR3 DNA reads TGTGCCAGCAGTTTAGCCGGGACAGGGATGGCTTTCTTT. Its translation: CASSLAGTGMAFF.